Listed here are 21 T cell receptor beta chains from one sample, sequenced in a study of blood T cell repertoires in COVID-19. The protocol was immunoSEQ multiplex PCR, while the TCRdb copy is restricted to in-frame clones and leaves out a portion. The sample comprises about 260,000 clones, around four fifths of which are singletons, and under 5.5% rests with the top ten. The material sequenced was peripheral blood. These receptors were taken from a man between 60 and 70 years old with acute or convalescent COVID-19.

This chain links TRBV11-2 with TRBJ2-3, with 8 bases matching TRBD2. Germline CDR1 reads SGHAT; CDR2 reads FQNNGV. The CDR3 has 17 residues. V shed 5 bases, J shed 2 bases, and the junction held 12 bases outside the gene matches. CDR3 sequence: CASSLGLAPMVTDTQYF. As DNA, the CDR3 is TGTGCCAGCAGCCTAGGACTAGCCCCAATGGTCACAGATACGCAGTATTTT.

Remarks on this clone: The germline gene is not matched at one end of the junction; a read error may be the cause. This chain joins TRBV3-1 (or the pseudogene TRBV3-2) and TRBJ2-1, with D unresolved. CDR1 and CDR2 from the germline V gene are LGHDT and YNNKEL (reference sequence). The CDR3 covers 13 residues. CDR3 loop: CASSQSSHNEQFF. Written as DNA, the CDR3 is TGTGCCAGCAGCCAAAGCTCCCACAATGAGCAGTTCTTC.

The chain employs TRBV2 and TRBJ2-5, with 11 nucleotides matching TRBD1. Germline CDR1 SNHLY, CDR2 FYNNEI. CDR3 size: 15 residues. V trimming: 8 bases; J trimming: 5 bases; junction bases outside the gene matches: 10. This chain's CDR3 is CASRWTGGSYETQYF. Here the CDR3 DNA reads TGTGCCAGCCGGTGGACAGGGGGCAGTTACGAGACCCAGTACTTC.

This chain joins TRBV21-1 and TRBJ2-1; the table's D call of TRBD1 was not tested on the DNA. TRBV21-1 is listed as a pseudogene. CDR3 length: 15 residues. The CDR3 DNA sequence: TGTGCCAGCATAATCAGATCCCACCTGTACAATGAGCAGTTCTTC. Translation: CASIIRSHLYNEQFF.

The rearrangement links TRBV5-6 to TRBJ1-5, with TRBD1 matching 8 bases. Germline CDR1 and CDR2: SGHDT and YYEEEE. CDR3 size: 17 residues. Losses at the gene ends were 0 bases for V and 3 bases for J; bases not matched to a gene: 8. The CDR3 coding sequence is TGTGCCAGCAGCTTGGAGGGGTCGACAGGGGTCAATCAGCCCCAGCATTTT. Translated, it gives CASSLEGSTGVNQPQHF.

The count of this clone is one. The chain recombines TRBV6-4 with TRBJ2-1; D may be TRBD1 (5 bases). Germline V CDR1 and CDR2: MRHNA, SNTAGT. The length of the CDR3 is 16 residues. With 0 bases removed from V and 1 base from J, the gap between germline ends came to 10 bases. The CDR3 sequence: CASSDSGRVSYNEQFF. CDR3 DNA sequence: TGTGCCAGCAGTGACTCTGGCAGGGTGTCCTACAATGAGCAGTTCTTC.

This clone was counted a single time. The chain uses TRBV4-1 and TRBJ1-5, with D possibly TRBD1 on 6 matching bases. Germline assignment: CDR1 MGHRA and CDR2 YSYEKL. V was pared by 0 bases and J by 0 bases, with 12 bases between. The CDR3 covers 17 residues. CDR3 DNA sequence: TGCGCCAGCAGCCAAGAGGGGGGGCGATTTAGCAATCAGCCCCAGCATTTT. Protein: CASSQEGGRFSNQPQHF.

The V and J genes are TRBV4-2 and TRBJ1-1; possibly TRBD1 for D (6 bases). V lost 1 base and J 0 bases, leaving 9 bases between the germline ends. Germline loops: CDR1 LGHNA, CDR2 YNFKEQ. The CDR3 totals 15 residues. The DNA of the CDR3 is TGTGCCAGCAGCCAAGTGGGGGCCATGAACACTGAAGCTTTCTTT. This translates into CASSQVGAMNTEAFF.

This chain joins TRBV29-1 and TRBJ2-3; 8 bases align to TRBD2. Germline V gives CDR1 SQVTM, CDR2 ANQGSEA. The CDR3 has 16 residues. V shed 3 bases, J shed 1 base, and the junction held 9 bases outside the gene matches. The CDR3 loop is CSVDGEAGGGTDTQYF. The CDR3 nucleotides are TGCAGCGTTGATGGGGAGGCGGGAGGAGGCACAGATACGCAGTATTTT.

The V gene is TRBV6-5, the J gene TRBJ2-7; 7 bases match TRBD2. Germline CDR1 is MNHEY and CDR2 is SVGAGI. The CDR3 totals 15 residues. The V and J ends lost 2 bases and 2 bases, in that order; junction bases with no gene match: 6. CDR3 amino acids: CASSYGASGTYEQYF. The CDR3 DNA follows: TGTGCCAGCAGTTACGGCGCTAGCGGAACCTACGAGCAGTACTTC.

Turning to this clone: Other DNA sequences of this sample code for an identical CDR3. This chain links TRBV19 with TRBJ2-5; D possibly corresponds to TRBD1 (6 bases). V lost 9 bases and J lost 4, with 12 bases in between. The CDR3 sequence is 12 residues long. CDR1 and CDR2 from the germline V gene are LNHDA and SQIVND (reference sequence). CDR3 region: CASRQAGETQYF. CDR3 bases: TGTGCCAGCCGACAGGCCGGAGAGACCCAGTACTTC.

The CDR3 bases are TGTGCCAGCTCACCTTCCCGACAGGGGTCGAACACTGAAGCTTTCTTT. Translation: CASSPSRQGSNTEAFF. V and J are TRBV18 and TRBJ1-1; 8 bases agree with TRBD1. Germline-derived CDR1 and CDR2 are KGHSH and LQKENI. J gave up 1 base and V 3 bases, and 7 bases lay outside the gene matches. The CDR3 has 16 residues.

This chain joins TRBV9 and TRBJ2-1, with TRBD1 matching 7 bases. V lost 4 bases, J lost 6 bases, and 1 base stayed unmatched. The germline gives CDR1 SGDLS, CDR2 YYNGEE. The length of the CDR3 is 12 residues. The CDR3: CASSYRGNEQFF. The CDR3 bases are TGTGCCAGCAGCTACAGGGGCAATGAGCAGTTCTTC.

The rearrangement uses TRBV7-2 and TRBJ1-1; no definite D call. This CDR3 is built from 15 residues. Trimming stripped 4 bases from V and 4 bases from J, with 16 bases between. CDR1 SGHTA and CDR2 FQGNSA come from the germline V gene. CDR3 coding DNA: TGTGCCAGCAGCTCCAGGAGGGATCTTGGCACTGAAGCTTTCTTT. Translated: CASSSRRDLGTEAFF.

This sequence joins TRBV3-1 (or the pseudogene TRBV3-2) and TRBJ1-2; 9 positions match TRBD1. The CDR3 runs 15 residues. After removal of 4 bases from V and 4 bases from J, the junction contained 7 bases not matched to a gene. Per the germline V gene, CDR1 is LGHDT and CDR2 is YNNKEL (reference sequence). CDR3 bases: TGTGCCAGCAGCCTTACAGGGGGCGGTGGCTATGGCTACACCTTC. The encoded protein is CASSLTGGGGYGYTF.

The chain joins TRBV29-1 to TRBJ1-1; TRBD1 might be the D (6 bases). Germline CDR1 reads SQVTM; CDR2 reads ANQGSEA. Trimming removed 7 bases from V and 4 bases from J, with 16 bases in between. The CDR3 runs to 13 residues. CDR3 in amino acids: CSAGGGGSTEAFF. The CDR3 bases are TGCAGCGCTGGGGGAGGGGGAAGCACTGAAGCTTTCTTT. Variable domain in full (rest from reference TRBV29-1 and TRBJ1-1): SAVISQKPSRDICQRGTSLTIQCQVDSQVTMMFWYRQQPGQSLTLIATANQGSEATYESGFVIDKFPISRPNLTFSTLTVSNMSPEDSSIYLCSAGGGGSTEAFFGQGTRLTVV.

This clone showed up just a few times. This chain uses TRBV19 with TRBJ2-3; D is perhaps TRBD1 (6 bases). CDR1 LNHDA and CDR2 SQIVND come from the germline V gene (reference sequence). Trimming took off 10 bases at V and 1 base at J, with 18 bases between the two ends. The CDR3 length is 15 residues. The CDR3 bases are TGTGCCACCAGATTGGCAGGGGTCCGCACAGATACGCAGTATTTT. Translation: CATRLAGVRTDTQYF.

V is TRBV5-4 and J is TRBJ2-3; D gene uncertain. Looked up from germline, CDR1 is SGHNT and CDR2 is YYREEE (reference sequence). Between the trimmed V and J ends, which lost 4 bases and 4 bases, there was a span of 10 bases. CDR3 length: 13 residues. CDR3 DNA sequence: TGTGCCAGCAGCCCAACTCCTGCAGATACGCAGTATTTT. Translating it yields CASSPTPADTQYF. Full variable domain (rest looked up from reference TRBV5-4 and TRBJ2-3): ETGVTQSPTHLIKTRGQQVTLRCSSQSGHNTVSWYQQALGQGPQFIFQYYREEENGRGNFPPRFSGLQFPNYSSELNVNALELDDSALYLCASSPTPADTQYFGPGTRLTVL.

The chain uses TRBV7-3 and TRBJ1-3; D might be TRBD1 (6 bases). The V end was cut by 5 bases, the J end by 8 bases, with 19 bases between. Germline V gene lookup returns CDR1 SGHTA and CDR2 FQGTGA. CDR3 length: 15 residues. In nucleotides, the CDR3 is TGTGCCAGCAGCCCGACCCCGGGTCACAGGGACACCATATATTTT. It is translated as CASSPTPGHRDTIYF.

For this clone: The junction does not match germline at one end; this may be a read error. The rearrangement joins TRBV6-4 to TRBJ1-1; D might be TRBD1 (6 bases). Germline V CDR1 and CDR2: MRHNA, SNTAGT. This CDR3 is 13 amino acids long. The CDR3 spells CASSDSKGGRRDF. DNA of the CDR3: TGTGCCAGCAGTGACTCAAAAGGGGGTCGGAGAGACTTT.

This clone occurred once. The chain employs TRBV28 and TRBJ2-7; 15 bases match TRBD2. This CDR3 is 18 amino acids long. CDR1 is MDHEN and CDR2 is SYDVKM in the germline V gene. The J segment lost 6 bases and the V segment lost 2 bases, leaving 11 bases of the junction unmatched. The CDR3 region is CASSLIGLAGGGGPEQYF. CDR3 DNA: TGTGCCAGCAGTTTAATAGGACTAGCGGGAGGGGGGGGACCCGAGCAGTACTTC.